This entry concerns a single TCR beta chain. An end of the junction does not agree with germline; a read error may underlie this. These data come from a study of blood T cell repertoires in COVID-19. CDR1 and CDR2 (germline): MNHNS, SASEGT. This CDR3 is 14 amino acids long. Some clones are missing from TCRdb's copy, which holds only in-frame ones; the method was immunoSEQ multiplex PCR. The sample has approximately 89,000 clones; more than 60% are singletons. The chain links TRBV6-1 to TRBJ1-1; 9 bases are shared with TRBD1. The clonotype comes from a human donor in a cohort sampled during active COVID-19. The specimen sequenced was peripheral blood. CDR3 in DNA: TGTGCCAGCAGAGAAGGACAGGGGCGCGCTGAAGCTTTCTTT. It codes for CASREGQGRAEAFF.